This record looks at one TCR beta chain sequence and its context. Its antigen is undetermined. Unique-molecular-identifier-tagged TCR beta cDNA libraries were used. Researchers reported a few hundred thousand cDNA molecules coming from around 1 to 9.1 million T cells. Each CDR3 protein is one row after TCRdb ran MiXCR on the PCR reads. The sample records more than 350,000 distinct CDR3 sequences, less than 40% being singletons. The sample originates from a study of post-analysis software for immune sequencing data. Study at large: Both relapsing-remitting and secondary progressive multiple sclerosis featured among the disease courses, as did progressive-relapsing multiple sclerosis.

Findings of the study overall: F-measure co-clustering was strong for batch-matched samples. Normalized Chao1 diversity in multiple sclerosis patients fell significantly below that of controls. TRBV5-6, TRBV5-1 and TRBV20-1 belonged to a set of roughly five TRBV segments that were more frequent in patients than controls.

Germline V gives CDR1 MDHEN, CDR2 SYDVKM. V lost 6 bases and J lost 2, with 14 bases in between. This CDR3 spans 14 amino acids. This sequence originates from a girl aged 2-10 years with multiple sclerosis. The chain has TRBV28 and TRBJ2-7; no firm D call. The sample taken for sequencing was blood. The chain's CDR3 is CASSVAAGPYEQYF. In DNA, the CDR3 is TGTGCCAGCAGCGTCGCGGCAGGACCCTACGAGCAGTACTTC.